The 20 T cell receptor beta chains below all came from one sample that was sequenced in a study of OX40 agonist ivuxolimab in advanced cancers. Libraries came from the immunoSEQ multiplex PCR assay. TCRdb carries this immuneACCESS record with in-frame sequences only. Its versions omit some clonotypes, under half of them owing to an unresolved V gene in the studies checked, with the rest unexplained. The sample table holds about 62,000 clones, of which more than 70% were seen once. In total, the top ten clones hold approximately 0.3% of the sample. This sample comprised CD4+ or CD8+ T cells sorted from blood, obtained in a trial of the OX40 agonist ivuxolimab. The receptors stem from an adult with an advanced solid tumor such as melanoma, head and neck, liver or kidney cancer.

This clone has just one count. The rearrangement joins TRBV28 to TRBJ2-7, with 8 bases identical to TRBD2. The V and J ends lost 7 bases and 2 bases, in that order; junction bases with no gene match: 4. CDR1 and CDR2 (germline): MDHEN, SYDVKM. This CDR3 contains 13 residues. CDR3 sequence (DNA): TGTGCCAGCAATAGCGGGACCGCCTACGAGCAGTACTTC. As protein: CASNSGTAYEQYF.

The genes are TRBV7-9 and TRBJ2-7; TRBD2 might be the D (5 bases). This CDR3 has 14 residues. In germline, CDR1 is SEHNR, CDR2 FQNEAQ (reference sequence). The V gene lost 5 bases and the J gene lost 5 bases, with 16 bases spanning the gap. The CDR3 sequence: CASSQGGSVDEQYF. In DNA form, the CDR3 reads TGTGCCAGCAGCCAAGGAGGTTCAGTAGACGAGCAGTACTTC.

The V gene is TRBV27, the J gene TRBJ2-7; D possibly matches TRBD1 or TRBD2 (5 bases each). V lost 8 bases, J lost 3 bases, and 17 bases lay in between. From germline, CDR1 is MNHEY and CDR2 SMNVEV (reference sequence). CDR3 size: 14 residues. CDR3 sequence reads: CASPDRGDHYEQYF. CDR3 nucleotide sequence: TGTGCCAGCCCTGATAGAGGGGACCACTACGAGCAGTACTTC.

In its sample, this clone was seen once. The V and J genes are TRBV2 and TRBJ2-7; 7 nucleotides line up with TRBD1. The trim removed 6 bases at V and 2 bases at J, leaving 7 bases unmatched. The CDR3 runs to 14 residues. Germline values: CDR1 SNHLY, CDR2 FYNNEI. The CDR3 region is CASRKTGSTYEQYF. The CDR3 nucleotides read TGTGCCAGCAGAAAGACAGGGAGCACCTACGAGCAGTACTTC.

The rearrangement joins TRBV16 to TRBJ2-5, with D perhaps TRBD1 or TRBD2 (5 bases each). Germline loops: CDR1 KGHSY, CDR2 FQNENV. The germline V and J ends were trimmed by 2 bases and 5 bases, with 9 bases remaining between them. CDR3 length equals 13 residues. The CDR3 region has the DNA TGTGCCAGCAGCCAAAGTTGGGGGGAGACCCAGTACTTC. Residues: CASSQSWGETQYF.

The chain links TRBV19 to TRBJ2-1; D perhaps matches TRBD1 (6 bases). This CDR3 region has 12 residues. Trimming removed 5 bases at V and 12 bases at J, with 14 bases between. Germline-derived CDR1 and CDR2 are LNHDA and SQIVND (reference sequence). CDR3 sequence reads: CASSPQGMVQFF. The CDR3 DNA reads TGTGCCAGTAGTCCCCAGGGGATGGTGCAGTTCTTC.

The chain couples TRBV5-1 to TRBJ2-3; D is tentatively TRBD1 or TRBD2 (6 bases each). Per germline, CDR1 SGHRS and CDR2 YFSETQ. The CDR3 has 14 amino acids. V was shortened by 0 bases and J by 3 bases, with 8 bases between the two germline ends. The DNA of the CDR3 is TGCGCCAGCAGCTTGGGCGGGACAACAGATACGCAGTATTTT. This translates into CASSLGGTTDTQYF.

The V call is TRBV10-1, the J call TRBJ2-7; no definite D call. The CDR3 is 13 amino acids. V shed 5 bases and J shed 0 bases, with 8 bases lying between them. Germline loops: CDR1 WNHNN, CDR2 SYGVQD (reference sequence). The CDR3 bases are TGCGCCAGCAGTCCCGGCGGCTCCTACGAGCAGTACTTC. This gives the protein CASSPGGSYEQYF.

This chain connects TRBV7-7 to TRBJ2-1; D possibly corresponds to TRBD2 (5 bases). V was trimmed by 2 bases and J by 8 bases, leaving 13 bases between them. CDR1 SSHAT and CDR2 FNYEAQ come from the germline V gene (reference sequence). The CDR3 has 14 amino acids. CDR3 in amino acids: CASSLTGTRDEQFF. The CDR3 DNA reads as TGTGCCAGCAGCTTAACGGGAACGAGGGATGAGCAGTTCTTC.

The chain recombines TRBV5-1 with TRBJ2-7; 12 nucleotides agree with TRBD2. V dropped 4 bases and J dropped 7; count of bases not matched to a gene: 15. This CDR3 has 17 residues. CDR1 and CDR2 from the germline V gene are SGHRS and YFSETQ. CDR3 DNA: TGCGCCAGCAGCCAAGCAGGACTAGCGGGGACTCCTTCGGAGCAGTACTTC. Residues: CASSQAGLAGTPSEQYF.

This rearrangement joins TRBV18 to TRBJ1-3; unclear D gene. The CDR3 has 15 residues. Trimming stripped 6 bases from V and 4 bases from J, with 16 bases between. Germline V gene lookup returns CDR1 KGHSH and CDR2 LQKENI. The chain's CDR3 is CASSPTDDSGNTIYF. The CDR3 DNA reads TGTGCCAGCTCCCCAACGGACGATTCGGGAAACACCATATATTTT.

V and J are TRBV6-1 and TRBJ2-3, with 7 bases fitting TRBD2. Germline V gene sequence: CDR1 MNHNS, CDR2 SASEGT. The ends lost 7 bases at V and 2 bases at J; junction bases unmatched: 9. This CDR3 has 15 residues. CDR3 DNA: TGTGCCAGCAAACGGCGGGAGTTCGACACAGATACGCAGTATTTT. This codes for CASKRREFDTDTQYF.

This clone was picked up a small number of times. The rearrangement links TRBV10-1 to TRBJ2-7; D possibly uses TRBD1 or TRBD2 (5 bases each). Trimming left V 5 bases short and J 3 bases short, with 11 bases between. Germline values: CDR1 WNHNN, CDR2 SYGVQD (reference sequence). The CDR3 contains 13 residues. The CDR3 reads CASSSGTIYEQYF. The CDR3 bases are TGCGCCAGCAGTTCGGGGACCATCTACGAGCAGTACTTC.

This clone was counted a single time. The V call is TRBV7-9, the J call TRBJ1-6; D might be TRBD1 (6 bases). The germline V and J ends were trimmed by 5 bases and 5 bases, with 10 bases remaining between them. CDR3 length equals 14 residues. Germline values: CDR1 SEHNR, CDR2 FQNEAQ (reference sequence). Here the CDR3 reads CASSADRDNSPLHF. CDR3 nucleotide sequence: TGTGCCAGCAGCGCGGACAGAGATAATTCACCCCTCCACTTT.

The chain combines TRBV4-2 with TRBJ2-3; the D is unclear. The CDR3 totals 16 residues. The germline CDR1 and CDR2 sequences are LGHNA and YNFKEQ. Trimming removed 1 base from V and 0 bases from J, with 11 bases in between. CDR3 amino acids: CASSQGYKTSTDTQYF. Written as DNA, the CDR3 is TGTGCCAGCAGCCAAGGATACAAGACTAGCACAGATACGCAGTATTTT.

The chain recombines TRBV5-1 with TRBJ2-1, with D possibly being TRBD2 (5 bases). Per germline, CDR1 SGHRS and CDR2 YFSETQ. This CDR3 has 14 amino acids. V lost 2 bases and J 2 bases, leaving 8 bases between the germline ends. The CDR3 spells CASSFSVPYNEQFF. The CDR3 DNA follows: TGCGCCAGCAGCTTTAGCGTCCCCTACAATGAGCAGTTCTTC. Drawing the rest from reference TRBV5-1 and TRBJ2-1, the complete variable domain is KAGVTQTPRYLIKTRGQQVTLSCSPISGHRSVSWYQQTPGQGLQFLFEYFSETQRNKGNFPGRFSGRQFSNSRSEMNVSTLELGDSALYLCASSFSVPYNEQFFGPGTRLTVL.

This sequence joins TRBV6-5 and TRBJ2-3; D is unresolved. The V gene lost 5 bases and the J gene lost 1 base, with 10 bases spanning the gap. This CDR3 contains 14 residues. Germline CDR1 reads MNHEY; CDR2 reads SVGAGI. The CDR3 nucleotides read TGTGCCAGCAGTCAACCTAGGGGCACAGATACGCAGTATTTT. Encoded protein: CASSQPRGTDTQYF.

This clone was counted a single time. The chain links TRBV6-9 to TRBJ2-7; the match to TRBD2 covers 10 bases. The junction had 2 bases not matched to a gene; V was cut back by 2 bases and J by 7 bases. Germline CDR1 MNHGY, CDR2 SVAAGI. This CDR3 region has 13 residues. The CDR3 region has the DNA TGTGCCAGCAGTTATAGGACTAGCGGAGAGCAGTACTTC. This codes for CASSYRTSGEQYF.

Here the CDR3 DNA reads TGTGCCAGCAGCTTCCCCACGACGGGACTAACGATCACCGGGGAGCTGTTTTTT. Protein: CASSFPTTGLTITGELFF. This chain uses TRBV11-2 with TRBJ2-2, with 7 bases that match TRBD2. The CDR3 totals 18 residues. Trimming took 3 bases from V and 4 from J; bases not matched to a gene: 14. Germline V CDR1 and CDR2: SGHAT, FQNNGV.

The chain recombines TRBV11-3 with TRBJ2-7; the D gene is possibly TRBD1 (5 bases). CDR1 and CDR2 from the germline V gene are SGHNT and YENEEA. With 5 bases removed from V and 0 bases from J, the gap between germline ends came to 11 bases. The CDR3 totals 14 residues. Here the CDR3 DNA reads TGTGCCAGCAGCATACGACAGCACTCCTACGAGCAGTACTTC. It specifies CASSIRQHSYEQYF. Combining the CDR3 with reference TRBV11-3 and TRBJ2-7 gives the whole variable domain EAGVVQSPRYKIIEKKQPVAFWCNPISGHNTLYWYLQNLGQGPELLIRYENEEAVDDSQLPKDRFSAERLKGVDSTLKIQPAELGDSAVYLCASSIRQHSYEQYFGPGTRLTVT.